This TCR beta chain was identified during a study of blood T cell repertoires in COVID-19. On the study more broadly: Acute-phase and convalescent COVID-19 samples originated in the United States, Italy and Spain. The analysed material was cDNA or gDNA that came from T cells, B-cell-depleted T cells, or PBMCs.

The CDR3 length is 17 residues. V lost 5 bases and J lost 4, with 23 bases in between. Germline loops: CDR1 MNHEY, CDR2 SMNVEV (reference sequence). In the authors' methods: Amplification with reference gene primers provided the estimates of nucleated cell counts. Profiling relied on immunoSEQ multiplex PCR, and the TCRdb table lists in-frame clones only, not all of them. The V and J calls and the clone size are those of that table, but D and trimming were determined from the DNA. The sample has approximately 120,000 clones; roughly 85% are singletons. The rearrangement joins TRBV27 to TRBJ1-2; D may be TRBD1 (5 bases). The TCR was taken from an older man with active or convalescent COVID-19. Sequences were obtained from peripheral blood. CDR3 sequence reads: CASSLLGRDGGFYGYTF. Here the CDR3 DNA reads TGTGCCAGCAGTCTTTTGGGAAGAGATGGGGGGTTCTATGGCTACACCTTC.